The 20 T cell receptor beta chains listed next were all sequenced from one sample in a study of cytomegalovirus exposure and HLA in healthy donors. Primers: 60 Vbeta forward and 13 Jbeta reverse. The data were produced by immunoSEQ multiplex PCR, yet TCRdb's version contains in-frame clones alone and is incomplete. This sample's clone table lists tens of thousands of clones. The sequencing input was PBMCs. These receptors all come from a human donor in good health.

CDR3 sequence (DNA): TGTGCCAGCAACCTCGGGATCTCCCTCTATGGCTACACCTTC. It codes for CASNLGISLYGYTF. The rearrangement joins TRBV5-6 to TRBJ1-2; no definite D call. Germline loops: CDR1 SGHDT, CDR2 YYEEEE. This CDR3 spans 14 amino acids. Trimming took off 6 bases at V and 4 bases at J, with 16 bases between the two ends.

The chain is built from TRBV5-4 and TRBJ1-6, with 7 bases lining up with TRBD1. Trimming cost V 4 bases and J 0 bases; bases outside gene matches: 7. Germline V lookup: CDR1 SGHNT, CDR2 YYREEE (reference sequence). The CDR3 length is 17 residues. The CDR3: CASSPGQTDSYNSPLHF. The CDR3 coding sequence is TGTGCCAGCAGCCCGGGACAGACCGACTCCTATAATTCACCCCTCCACTTT.

The CDR3 DNA follows: TGTGCCAGCAGTGATTGGACAGGGGGTGGAGAAAAACTGTTTTTT. Translated: CASSDWTGGGEKLFF. The V call is TRBV6-1, the J call TRBJ1-4; 10 positions match TRBD1. Trimming took 3 bases from V and 8 from J; bases not matched to a gene: 6. CDR3 length equals 15 residues. Germline loops: CDR1 MNHNS, CDR2 SASEGT.

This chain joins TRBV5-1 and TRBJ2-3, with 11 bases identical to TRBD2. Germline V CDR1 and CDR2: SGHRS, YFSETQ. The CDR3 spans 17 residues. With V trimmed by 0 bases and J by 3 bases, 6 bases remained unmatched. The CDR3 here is CASSLVLAGGLTDTQYF. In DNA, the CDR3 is TGCGCCAGCAGCTTGGTTTTAGCGGGGGGGTTGACAGATACGCAGTATTTT.

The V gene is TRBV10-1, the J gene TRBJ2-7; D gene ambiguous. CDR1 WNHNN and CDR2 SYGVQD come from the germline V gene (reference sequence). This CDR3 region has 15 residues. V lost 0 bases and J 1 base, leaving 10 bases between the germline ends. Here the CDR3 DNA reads TGCGCCAGCAGTGAGTCGACTCTAGAATCCTACGAGCAGTACTTC. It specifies CASSESTLESYEQYF.

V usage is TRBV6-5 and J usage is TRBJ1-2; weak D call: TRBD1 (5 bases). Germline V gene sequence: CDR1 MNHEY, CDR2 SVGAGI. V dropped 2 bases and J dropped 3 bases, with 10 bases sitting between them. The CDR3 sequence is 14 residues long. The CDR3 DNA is TGTGCCAGCAGTTACGGAGACAGCCACTATGGCTACACCTTC. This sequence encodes CASSYGDSHYGYTF.

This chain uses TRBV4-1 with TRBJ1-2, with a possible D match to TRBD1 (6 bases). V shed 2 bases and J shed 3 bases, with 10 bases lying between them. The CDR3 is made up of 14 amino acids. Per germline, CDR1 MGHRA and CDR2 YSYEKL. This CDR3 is CASSQRTDDYGYTF. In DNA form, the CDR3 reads TGCGCCAGCAGCCAAAGGACAGACGACTATGGCTACACCTTC.

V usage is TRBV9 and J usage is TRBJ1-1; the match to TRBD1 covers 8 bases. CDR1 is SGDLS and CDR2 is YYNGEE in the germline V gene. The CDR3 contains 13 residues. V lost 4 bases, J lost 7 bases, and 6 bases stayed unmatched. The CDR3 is CASSTGTGIEAFF. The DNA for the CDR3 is TGTGCCAGCAGCACTGGGACAGGCATTGAAGCTTTCTTT.

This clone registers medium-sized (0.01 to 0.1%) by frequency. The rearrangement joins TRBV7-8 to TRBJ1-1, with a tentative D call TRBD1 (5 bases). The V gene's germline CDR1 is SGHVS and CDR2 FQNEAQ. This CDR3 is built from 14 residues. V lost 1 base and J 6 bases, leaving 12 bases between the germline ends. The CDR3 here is CASSLGPGNPEAFF. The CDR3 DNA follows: TGTGCCAGCAGCTTAGGGCCAGGGAATCCTGAAGCTTTCTTT.

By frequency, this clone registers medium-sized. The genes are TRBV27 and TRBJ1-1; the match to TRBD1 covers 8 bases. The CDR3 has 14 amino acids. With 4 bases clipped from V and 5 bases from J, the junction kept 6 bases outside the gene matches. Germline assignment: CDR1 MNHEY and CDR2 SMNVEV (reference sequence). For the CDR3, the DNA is TGTGCCAGCAGTTATCAGGGGGCCGGGACTGAAGCTTTCTTT. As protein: CASSYQGAGTEAFF.

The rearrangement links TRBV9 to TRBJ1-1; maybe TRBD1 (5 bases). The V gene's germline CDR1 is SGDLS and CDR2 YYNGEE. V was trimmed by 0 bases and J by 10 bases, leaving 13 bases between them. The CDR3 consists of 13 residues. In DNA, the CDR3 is TGTGCCAGCAGCGTAGGGGCTCGCCAGGGAGCTTTCTTT. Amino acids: CASSVGARQGAFF.

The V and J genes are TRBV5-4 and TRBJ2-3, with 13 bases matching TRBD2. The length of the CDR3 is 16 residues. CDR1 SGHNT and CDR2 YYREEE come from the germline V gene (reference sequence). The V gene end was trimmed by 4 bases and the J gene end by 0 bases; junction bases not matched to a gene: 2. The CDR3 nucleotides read TGTGCCAGCAGCCTACTAGCGGGGGGGAGCACAGATACGCAGTATTTT. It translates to CASSLLAGGSTDTQYF.

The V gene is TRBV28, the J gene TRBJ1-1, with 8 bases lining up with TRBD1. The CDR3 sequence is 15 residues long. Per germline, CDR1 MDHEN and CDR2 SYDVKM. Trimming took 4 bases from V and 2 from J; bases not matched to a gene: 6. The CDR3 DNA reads TGTGCCAGCAGTTACCGGACAGGGCATAACACTGAAGCTTTCTTT. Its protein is CASSYRTGHNTEAFF.

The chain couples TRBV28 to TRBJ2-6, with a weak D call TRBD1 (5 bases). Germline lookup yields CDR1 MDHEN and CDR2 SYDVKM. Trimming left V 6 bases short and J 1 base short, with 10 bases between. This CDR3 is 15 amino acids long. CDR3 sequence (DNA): TGTGCCAGCAGCCCCGACAGATCTGGGGCCAACGTCCTGACTTTC. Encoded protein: CASSPDRSGANVLTF.

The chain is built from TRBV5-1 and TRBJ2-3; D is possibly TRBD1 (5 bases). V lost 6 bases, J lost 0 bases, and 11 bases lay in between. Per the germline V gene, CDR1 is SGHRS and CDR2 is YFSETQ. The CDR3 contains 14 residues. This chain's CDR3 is CASTQQASTDTQYF. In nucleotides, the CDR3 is TGCGCCAGCACCCAACAGGCTAGCACAGATACGCAGTATTTT.

The CDR3: CASSLVQGRSGNTIYF. For the CDR3, the DNA is TGTGCCAGCAGCTTGGTACAGGGACGCTCTGGAAACACCATATATTTT. This chain joins TRBV5-5 and TRBJ1-3; maybe TRBD1 (6 bases). Trimming cost V 0 bases and J 0 bases, with 10 bases left between them. Germline CDR1 and CDR2: SGHKS and YYEKEE (reference sequence). The CDR3 runs to 16 residues.

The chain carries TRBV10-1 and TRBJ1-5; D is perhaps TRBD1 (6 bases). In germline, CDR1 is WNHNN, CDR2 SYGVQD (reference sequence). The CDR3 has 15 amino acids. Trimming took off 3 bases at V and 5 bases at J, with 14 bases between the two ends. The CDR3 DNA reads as TGCGCCAGCAGTGATTCCAGGGGTGGCCATCAGCCCCAGCATTTT. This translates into CASSDSRGGHQPQHF.

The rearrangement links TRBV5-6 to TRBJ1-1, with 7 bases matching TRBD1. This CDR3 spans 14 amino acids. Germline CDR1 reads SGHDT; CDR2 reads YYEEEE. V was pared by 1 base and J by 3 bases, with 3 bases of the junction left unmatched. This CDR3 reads CASSLRGRDTEAFF. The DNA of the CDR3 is TGTGCCAGCAGCTTGAGGGGGCGCGACACTGAAGCTTTCTTT.

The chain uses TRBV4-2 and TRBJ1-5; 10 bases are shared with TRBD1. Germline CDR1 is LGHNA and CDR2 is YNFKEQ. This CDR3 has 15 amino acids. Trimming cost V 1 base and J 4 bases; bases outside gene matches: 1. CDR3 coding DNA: TGTGCCAGCAGCCAAGGGGACAGGGGAAATCAGCCCCAGCATTTT. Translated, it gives CASSQGDRGNQPQHF.

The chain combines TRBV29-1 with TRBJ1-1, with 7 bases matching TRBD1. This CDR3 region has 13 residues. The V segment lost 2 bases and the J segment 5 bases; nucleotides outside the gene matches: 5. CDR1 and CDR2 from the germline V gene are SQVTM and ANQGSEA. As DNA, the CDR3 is TGCAGCGTTGAAAAGGGGGCAGGTACTGAAGCTTTCTTT. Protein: CSVEKGAGTEAFF.